This T cell receptor (beta chain) is from a study of shared clonotypes between healthy human individuals. Worth noting for this clone: Its antigen is undetermined.

Germline V gene lookup returns CDR1 MNHEY and CDR2 SVGAGI. V gave up 6 bases and J gave up 3 bases; unmatched junction bases: 9. The CDR3 has 15 residues. Study results and caveats: Genetic and exposure-history diversity was limited by the small donor number. Clonotypes not shared had lower generation probabilities than those common to all four donors. Large depth notwithstanding, sorted-subset sequencing proved incomplete by rarefaction.

Generated by immunoSEQ multiplex PCR, the TCRdb table keeps only in-frame clones and is missing some. The sample lists over 2 million clones; 80% to 95% were seen once. This chain connects TRBV6-5 to TRBJ2-7; 9 positions agree with TRBD1. This receptor was identified in a man aged 18-30 years in good health. Some clones in this sample may be carry-over from other donors' samples. Sequenced sample: naive CD4+ T cells from PBMCs. Subset here: CD45RA+ positively selected. The CDR3: CASRKGTGYNYEQYF. DNA of the CDR3: TGTGCCAGCAGGAAAGGGACAGGGTATAACTACGAGCAGTACTTC.